This passage covers 11 T cell receptor beta chains from one sample sequenced in a study of Ad26.COV2.S vaccination and SARS-CoV-2 variants. Treatment reported: approximately 18 received Ad26.COV2.S at low or high dose, single or two shots; roughly five received placebo; per-sample allocation not given. Sampling happened 63 days after the first vaccine or placebo injection. Sequencing was performed with immunoSEQ multiplex PCR; in TCRdb, only in-frame clones are kept and a portion is missing. Altogether hundreds of thousands of clones are present, about nine tenths being singletons, with the ten largest covering 1.5% to 2%. This specimen consisted of peripheral blood, obtained in a trial of Ad26.COV2.S vaccine versus placebo. These receptors were collected from a person aged 18 to 59 who received the Ad26.COV2.S COVID-19 vaccine or a placebo.

The chain combines TRBV6-2 or TRBV6-3 with TRBJ2-3; 15 bases align to TRBD2. Germline values: CDR1 MNHEY, CDR2 SVGEGT. Germline trimming cut 2 bases from V and 2 bases from J; bases unmatched to any gene: 11. The CDR3 contains 20 residues. The CDR3 is CASSYPTGTSGGKYTDTQYF. Written as DNA, the CDR3 is TGTGCCAGCAGTTACCCTACCGGGACTAGCGGGGGGAAATACACAGATACGCAGTATTTT.

The chain links TRBV5-1 to TRBJ1-4; 8 bases are a match to TRBD1. This CDR3 comprises 15 residues. CDR1 is SGHRS and CDR2 is YFSETQ in the germline V gene. V dropped 10 bases and J dropped 0; count of bases not matched to a gene: 8. CDR3 amino acids: CASRTGPPTNEKLFF. Written as DNA, the CDR3 is TGCGCCTCCCGGACAGGGCCCCCAACTAATGAAAAACTGTTTTTT.

V usage is TRBV5-4 and J usage is TRBJ2-7; the match to TRBD2 covers 9 bases. The CDR3 loop spans 14 amino acids. V lost 1 base to trimming and J lost 3 bases; unmatched junction nucleotides: 2. Germline lookup yields CDR1 SGHNT and CDR2 YYREEE (reference sequence). CDR3: CASSLLSGGYEQYF. DNA of the CDR3: TGTGCCAGCAGCTTGCTTAGCGGGGGCTACGAGCAGTACTTC.

The chain uses TRBV5-1 and TRBJ2-5; TRBD1 is a possible D gene (8 bases). Between the trimmed V and J ends, which lost 0 bases and 4 bases, there was a span of 10 bases. This CDR3 has 14 residues. Per the germline V gene, CDR1 is SGHRS and CDR2 is YFSETQ. CDR3 DNA: TGCGCCAGCAGCTTGGACAGGGGGGGAGAGACCCAGTACTTC. This encodes CASSLDRGGETQYF.

The chain is built from TRBV10-2 and TRBJ2-6, with TRBD2 matching 8 bases. Germline trimming cut 5 bases from V and 2 bases from J; bases unmatched to any gene: 8. Germline V gives CDR1 WSHSY, CDR2 SAAADI. The CDR3 is 17 amino acids. The CDR3 nucleotides read TGCGCCAGCAGTCTTAGCGGGGCACGCACTGGGGCCAACGTCCTGACTTTC. Its translation: CASSLSGARTGANVLTF.

The chain has TRBV5-4 and TRBJ1-1, with D possibly being TRBD1 (5 bases). V dropped 7 bases and J dropped 6 bases, with 22 bases sitting between them. Germline CDR1 reads SGHNT; CDR2 reads YYREEE (reference sequence). This CDR3 contains 15 residues. CDR3: CASGADRWGGSEAFF. The CDR3 DNA reads TGTGCCAGCGGCGCCGACCGCTGGGGGGGTTCTGAAGCTTTCTTT.

The rearrangement uses TRBV7-2 and TRBJ1-4; D is perhaps TRBD1 (5 bases). CDR1 is SGHTA, CDR2 FQGNSA, per germline. This CDR3 is built from 14 residues. Trimming shortened V by 1 base and J by 5 bases, and 8 bases separated the two germline ends. Written as DNA, the CDR3 is TGTGCCAGCAGCTTAGGCAGGGCGAATGAAAAACTGTTTTTT. Amino acid sequence: CASSLGRANEKLFF.

The chain carries TRBV21-1 and TRBJ1-5; TRBD1 is the table's D call and was not checked against the DNA. TRBV21-1 is termed a pseudogene. The CDR3 is 18 residues long. For the CDR3, the DNA is TGTGCCAGCAGCAAAGCGGAGAAGAGTCGACAGGCCAATCAGCCCCAGCATTTT. Amino acids: CASSKAEKSRQANQPQHF.

V is TRBV30 and J is TRBJ2-7; no firm D call. The germline V gene has CDR1 GTSNPN and CDR2 SVGIG (reference sequence). The CDR3 spans 13 residues. V was clipped by 0 bases and J by 5 bases, with 11 bases between them. CDR3 residues: CAWSVGMSNEQYF. The CDR3 DNA sequence: TGTGCCTGGAGTGTTGGTATGAGCAACGAGCAGTACTTC.

The CDR3 is CASSSDLSMNTEAFF. The CDR3 DNA reads as TGTGCCAGCAGTTCCGACCTTTCGATGAACACTGAAGCTTTCTTT. V is TRBV28 and J is TRBJ1-1; D remains unclear. The CDR3 is made up of 15 amino acids. Germline-derived CDR1 and CDR2 are MDHEN and SYDVKM. V was cut by 4 bases and J by 0 bases, with 12 bases left in between.

This CDR3 is CASSEVGNTGELFF. The CDR3 nucleotides are TGTGCCAGCAGTGAAGTCGGGAACACCGGGGAGCTGTTTTTT. The chain employs TRBV2 and TRBJ2-2; D is ambiguous. With 1 base removed from V and 1 base from J, the gap between germline ends came to 4 bases. CDR3 size: 14 residues. The germline CDR1 and CDR2 sequences are SNHLY and FYNNEI. Using reference TRBV2 and TRBJ2-2 for the parts outside the CDR3, the full variable domain is EPEVTQTPSHQVTQMGQEVILRCVPISNHLYFYWYRQILGQKVEFLVSFYNNEISEKSEIFDDQFSVERPDGSNFTLKIRSTKLEDSAMYFCASSEVGNTGELFFGEGSRLTVL.